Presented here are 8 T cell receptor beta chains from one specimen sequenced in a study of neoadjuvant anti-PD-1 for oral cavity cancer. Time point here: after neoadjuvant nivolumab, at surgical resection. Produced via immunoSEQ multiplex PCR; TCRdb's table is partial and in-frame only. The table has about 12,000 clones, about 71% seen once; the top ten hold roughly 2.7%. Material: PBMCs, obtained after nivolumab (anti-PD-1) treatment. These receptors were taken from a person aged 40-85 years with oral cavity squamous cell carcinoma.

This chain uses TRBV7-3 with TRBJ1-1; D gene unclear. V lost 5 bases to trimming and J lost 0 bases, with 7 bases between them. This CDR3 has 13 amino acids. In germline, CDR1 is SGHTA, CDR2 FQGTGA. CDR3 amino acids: CASSAYLNTEAFF. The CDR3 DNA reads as TGTGCCAGCAGCGCCTACTTGAACACTGAAGCTTTCTTT.

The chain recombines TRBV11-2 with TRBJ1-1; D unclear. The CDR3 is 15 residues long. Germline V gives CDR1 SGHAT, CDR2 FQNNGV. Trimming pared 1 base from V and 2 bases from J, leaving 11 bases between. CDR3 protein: CASSLVAADNTEAFF. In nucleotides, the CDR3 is TGTGCCAGCAGCTTAGTGGCAGCAGACAACACTGAAGCTTTCTTT.

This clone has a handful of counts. The CDR3 spells CASRSGPNTEAFF. The CDR3 DNA sequence: TGTGCCAGCAGATCGGGACCGAACACTGAAGCTTTCTTT. The V call is TRBV13, the J call TRBJ1-1; perhaps TRBD1 as D (5 bases). This CDR3 has 13 amino acids. The germline V gene encodes CDR1 PRHDT and CDR2 FYEKMQ (reference sequence). Trimming removed 6 bases from V and 1 base from J, with 9 bases in between.

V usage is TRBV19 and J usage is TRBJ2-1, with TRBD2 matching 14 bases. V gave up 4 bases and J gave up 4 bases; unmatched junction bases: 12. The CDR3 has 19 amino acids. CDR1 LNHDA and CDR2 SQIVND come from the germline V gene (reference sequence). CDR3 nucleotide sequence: TGTGCCAGTAGTACAAGCACACCGGGACTAGCGGGAGAATACAATGAGCAGTTCTTC. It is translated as CASSTSTPGLAGEYNEQFF. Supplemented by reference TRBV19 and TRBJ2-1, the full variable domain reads DGGITQSPKYLFRKEGQNVTLSCEQNLNHDAMYWYRQDPGQGLRLIYYSQIVNDFQKGDIAEGYSVSREKKESFPLTVTSAQKNPTAFYLCASSTSTPGLAGEYNEQFFGPGTRLTVL.

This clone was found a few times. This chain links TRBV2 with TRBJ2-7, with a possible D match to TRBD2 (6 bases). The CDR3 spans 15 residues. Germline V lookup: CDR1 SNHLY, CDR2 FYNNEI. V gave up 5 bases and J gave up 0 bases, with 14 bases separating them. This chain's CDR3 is CASSHSWRGSYEQYF. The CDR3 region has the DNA TGTGCCAGCAGTCATTCCTGGAGGGGCTCCTACGAGCAGTACTTC.

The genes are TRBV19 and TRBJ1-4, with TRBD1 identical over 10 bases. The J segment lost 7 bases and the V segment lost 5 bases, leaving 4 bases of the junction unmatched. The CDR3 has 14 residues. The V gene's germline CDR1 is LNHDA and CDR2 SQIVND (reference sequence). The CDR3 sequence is CASSRDRGSEKLFF. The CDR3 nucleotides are TGTGCCAGTAGTCGGGACAGGGGTAGTGAAAAACTGTTTTTT.

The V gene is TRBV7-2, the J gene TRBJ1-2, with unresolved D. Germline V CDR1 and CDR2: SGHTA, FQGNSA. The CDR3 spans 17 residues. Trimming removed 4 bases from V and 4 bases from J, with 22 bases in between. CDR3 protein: CASSSQAAGDIPYGYTF. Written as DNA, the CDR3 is TGTGCCAGCAGCTCACAAGCCGCCGGCGACATACCCTATGGCTACACCTTC.

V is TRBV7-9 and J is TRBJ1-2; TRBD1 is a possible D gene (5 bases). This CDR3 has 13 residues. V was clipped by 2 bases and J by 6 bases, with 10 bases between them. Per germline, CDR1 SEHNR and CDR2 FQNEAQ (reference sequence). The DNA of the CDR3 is TGTGCCAGCAGCTTATTTTCCAGGGATGGCTACACCTTC. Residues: CASSLFSRDGYTF.